One sample yielded the 11 T cell receptor beta chains listed below, sequenced in a study of blood T cells in healthy people across ages (dated by TCRdb to the mid-2010s). Library preparation used 5' RACE. Instrument on record: Illumina HiSeq 2500. A second roughly 7 to 11 cycle PCR used a sample-barcoded 5' primer and a J-beta primer mix. Starting from the raw public reads, TCRdb applied fastp trimming at Q25, assembled clones with MiXCR and retained in-frame beta chains. Every entry covers one CDR3 protein and lists the most common genes and DNA from its rows. Recorded for this sample are some 1.7 million distinct CDR3 sequences; 28% of them occurred a single time. The ten biggest clones cover 6.5% to 8.5% of the sample. Specimen: blood. The origin of the receptors is a woman aged 25-40 years in good health.

The chain employs TRBV5-6 and TRBJ2-7; D is possibly TRBD1 or TRBD2 (5 bases each). The CDR3 loop spans 12 amino acids. V lost 4 bases and J 12 bases, leaving 17 bases between the germline ends. Germline V gene lookup returns CDR1 SGHDT and CDR2 YYEEEE. In nucleotides, the CDR3 is TGTGCCAGCAGCGTGGGAGTGGGGGATACGTACTTC. It specifies CASSVGVGDTYF.

This chain joins TRBV20-1 and TRBJ2-1; 11 nucleotides agree with TRBD2. Per germline, CDR1 DFQATT and CDR2 SNEGSKA (reference sequence). V gave up 8 bases and J gave up 2 bases; unmatched junction bases: 2. This CDR3 is 13 amino acids long. This CDR3 is CSPTSGAYNEQFF. Here the CDR3 DNA reads TGCAGTCCGACTAGCGGGGCCTACAATGAGCAGTTCTTC.

This clonotype was seen a few times. The V and J genes are TRBV15 and TRBJ2-5, with 10 bases identical to TRBD1. After removal of 1 base from V and 5 bases from J, the junction contained 16 bases not matched to a gene. The germline V gene encodes CDR1 LNHNV and CDR2 YYDKDF (reference sequence). This CDR3 is 19 amino acids long. CDR3: CATSRGSNSDRGWEETQYF. CDR3 bases: TGTGCCACCAGCAGAGGATCTAATTCGGACAGGGGGTGGGAGGAGACCCAGTACTTC. The variable domain in full, completed from reference TRBV15 and TRBJ2-5, reads DAMVIQNPRYQVTQFGKPVTLSCSQTLNHNVMYWYQQKSSQAPKLLFHYYDKDFNNEADTPDNFQSRRPNTSFCFLDIRSPGLGDTAMYLCATSRGSNSDRGWEETQYFGPGTRLLVL.

This clonotype has more than one count but fewer than ten. The CDR3 nucleotides are TGCGCCAGCAGCCCGGGACTAGCCGGGGAGCTGTTTTTT. It specifies CASSPGLAGELFF. V usage is TRBV10-2 and J usage is TRBJ2-2; 8 bases line up with TRBD2. J gave up 6 bases and V 6 bases, and 3 bases lay outside the gene matches. This CDR3 spans 13 amino acids. Germline values: CDR1 WSHSY, CDR2 SAAADI.

A few counts support this clonotype. This chain joins TRBV28 and TRBJ2-7, with D maybe TRBD1 (5 bases). The V end lost 3 bases, the J end lost 5 bases, and 11 bases lay between the germline ends. Germline CDR1 and CDR2: MDHEN and SYDVKM. The CDR3 is 13 amino acids. The CDR3 DNA is TGTGCCAGCAGTTTGTGGGGCCGTCACGAGCAGTACTTC. This translates into CASSLWGRHEQYF.

The chain recombines TRBV12-3 or TRBV12-4 with TRBJ2-4; D may be TRBD2 (5 bases). The CDR3 is 16 amino acids. V shed 4 bases and J shed 0 bases, with 13 bases lying between them. The DNA of the CDR3 is TGTGCCAGCAGTTATTTGGGGAGTGGAGCCAAAAACATTCAGTACTTC. Residues: CASSYLGSGAKNIQYF.

The CDR3 nucleotides read TGTGCCTGGAGTGCAGTCCCGGGCGACGAGGAAAAACTGTTTTTT. Translating gives CAWSAVPGDEEKLFF. The chain is built from TRBV30 and TRBJ1-4; no definite D call. Germline V lookup: CDR1 GTSNPN, CDR2 SVGIG (reference sequence). This CDR3 contains 15 residues. The ends were cut back, 1 base at V and 8 bases at J, with 17 bases in the middle.

This clonotype was recorded many times. The chain joins TRBV29-1 to TRBJ2-3, with D perhaps TRBD2 (5 bases). CDR1 and CDR2 from the germline V gene are SQVTM and ANQGSEA. CDR3 length: 14 residues. V lost 6 bases and J 0 bases, leaving 13 bases between the germline ends. The CDR3 region has the DNA TGCAGCGTGACTAACCTCCGAAGCACAGATACGCAGTATTTT. The encoded protein is CSVTNLRSTDTQYF.

V and J are TRBV6-1 and TRBJ2-4; 10 bases line up with TRBD2. The J call may be faulty, since TRBJ2-7 better matches the DNA end. Germline values: CDR1 MNHNS, CDR2 SASEGT. This CDR3 is 16 amino acids long. CDR3 residues: CASSEWSSGRMNEQYF. Written as DNA, the CDR3 is TGTGCCAGCAGTGAGTGGTCTAGCGGGAGAATGAACGAGCAGTACTTC.

This clonotype was found many times. The chain couples TRBV7-9 to TRBJ2-5; 8 bases map to TRBD1. Germline trimming cut 5 bases from V and 5 bases from J; bases unmatched to any gene: 7. The germline CDR1 and CDR2 sequences are SEHNR and FQNEAQ (reference sequence). The CDR3 totals 14 residues. The CDR3 nucleotides are TGTGCCAGCAGCGCCGACAGGGGACACGAGACCCAGTACTTC. Translating gives CASSADRGHETQYF.

About this clonotype: This may stem from a read error, because a much larger clone lies one nucleotide away. This chain joins TRBV20-1 and TRBJ2-1, with TRBD1 matching 9 bases. CDR3 length: 14 residues. Per germline, CDR1 DFQATT and CDR2 SNEGSKA (reference sequence). The CDR3 region has the DNA TGCAGTGCCGCCACAGGGGGCGGCTACAATGGGCAGTTCTTC. As protein: CSAATGGGYNGQFF.